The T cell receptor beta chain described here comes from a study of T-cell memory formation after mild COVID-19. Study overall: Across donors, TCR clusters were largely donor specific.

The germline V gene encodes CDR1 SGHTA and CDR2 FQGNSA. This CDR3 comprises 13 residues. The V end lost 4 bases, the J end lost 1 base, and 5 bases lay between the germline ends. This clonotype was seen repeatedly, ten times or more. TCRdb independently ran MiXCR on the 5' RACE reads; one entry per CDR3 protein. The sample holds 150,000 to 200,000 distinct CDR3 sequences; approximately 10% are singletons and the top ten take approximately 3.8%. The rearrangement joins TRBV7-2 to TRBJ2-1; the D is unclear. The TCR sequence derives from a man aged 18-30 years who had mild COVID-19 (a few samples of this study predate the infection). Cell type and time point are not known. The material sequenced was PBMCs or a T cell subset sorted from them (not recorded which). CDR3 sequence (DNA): TGTGCCAGCAGCTCCACGTCCTACAATGAGCAGTTCTTC. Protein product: CASSSTSYNEQFF.